The next 15 T cell receptor beta chains were all read from a single sample in a study of blood T cell repertoires in COVID-19. Data came from immunoSEQ multiplex PCR; TCRdb stores just in-frame clones and leaves some out. The sample records about 230,000 clones, 75% to 90% being singletons. Sequenced input: peripheral blood. These receptors originate from a man in his forties or fifties with acute or convalescent COVID-19.

This sequence joins TRBV5-4 and TRBJ2-1; a possible D gene is TRBD2 (5 bases). The CDR3 loop spans 13 amino acids. V was cut by 3 bases and J by 7 bases, with 11 bases left in between. Germline-derived CDR1 and CDR2 are SGHNT and YYREEE (reference sequence). This chain's CDR3 is CASSSDYPNEQFF. In DNA, the CDR3 is TGTGCCAGCAGCTCTGACTATCCGAATGAGCAGTTCTTC. The full variable domain, with the rest looked up from reference TRBV5-4 and TRBJ2-1, is ETGVTQSPTHLIKTRGQQVTLRCSSQSGHNTVSWYQQALGQGPQFIFQYYREEENGRGNFPPRFSGLQFPNYSSELNVNALELDDSALYLCASSSDYPNEQFFGPGTRLTVL.

This clone was observed a handful of times. This chain links TRBV18 with TRBJ1-2; D is undetermined. Trimming left V 3 bases short and J 6 bases short, with 11 bases between. The CDR3 contains 13 residues. From germline, CDR1 is KGHSH and CDR2 LQKENI. As DNA, the CDR3 is TGTGCCAGCTCACCGAGGGATGTTCATGGCTACACCTTC. It specifies CASSPRDVHGYTF.

The V and J genes are TRBV9 and TRBJ1-5, with TRBD1 identical over 7 bases. V shed 4 bases and J 5 bases; nucleotides not matched to a gene: 3. The CDR3 contains 13 residues. Germline V gene lookup returns CDR1 SGDLS and CDR2 YYNGEE. The CDR3 loop is CASSLQGHQPQHF. The CDR3 nucleotides read TGTGCCAGCAGCTTACAGGGGCATCAGCCCCAGCATTTT.

The chain uses TRBV5-1 and TRBJ1-1; D is unclear. Germline CDR1 and CDR2: SGHRS and YFSETQ. The CDR3 runs 15 residues. The V end lost 5 bases, the J end lost 1 base, and 15 bases lay between the germline ends. The CDR3 spells CASRRGPTGNTEAFF. The CDR3, as DNA: TGCGCCAGCAGACGAGGCCCCACGGGGAACACTGAAGCTTTCTTT.

The chain recombines TRBV14 with TRBJ2-1; 8 bases line up with TRBD1. The CDR3 totals 17 residues. V lost 4 bases, J lost 4 bases, and 12 bases stayed unmatched. Germline V CDR1 and CDR2: SGHDN, FVKESK. The CDR3 DNA reads TGTGCCAGCAGCCCGACCCGGGACAGGAGGGGGTACAATGAGCAGTTCTTC. Encoded protein: CASSPTRDRRGYNEQFF.

The chain links TRBV11-2 to TRBJ1-2, with 7 bases identical to TRBD1. The germline V gene encodes CDR1 SGHAT and CDR2 FQNNGV. V gave up 4 bases and J gave up 3 bases; unmatched junction bases: 2. The CDR3 has 13 residues. The CDR3 region has the DNA TGTGCCAGCAGCTACACAGGGGACTATGGCTACACCTTC. Amino acids: CASSYTGDYGYTF.

The CDR3 here is CATQSLNSPLHF. The CDR3 nucleotides are TGTGCCACCCAGTCCCTCAATTCACCCCTCCACTTT. The chain has TRBV25-1 and TRBJ1-6, with D hard to call. This CDR3 has 12 residues. Trimming pared 10 bases from V and 7 bases from J, leaving 11 bases between. CDR1 and CDR2 from the germline V gene are MGHDK and SYGVNS.

The chain uses TRBV28 and TRBJ1-2; 8 bases match TRBD1. Germline V gives CDR1 MDHEN, CDR2 SYDVKM. CDR3 length: 17 amino acids. J was trimmed by 8 bases and V by 6 bases; bases with no gene match: 20. For the CDR3, the DNA is TGTGCCAGCAGCCTAAAGGGGGGTGCAGGGGGCTCGTCCGGCTACACCTTC. Its protein product is CASSLKGGAGGSSGYTF.

For the CDR3, the DNA is TGCAGCGTTAGTCCTAGCGGAGATACGCAGTATTTT. Encoded protein: CSVSPSGDTQYF. This chain uses TRBV29-1 with TRBJ2-3, with 7 nucleotides matching TRBD2. The V segment lost 5 bases and the J segment 5 bases; nucleotides outside the gene matches: 4. The CDR3 totals 12 residues. The V gene's germline CDR1 is SQVTM and CDR2 ANQGSEA.

The chain employs TRBV3-1 (or the pseudogene TRBV3-2) and TRBJ2-5; 9 nucleotides match TRBD2. Germline CDR1 is LGHDT and CDR2 is YNNKEL (reference sequence). This CDR3 region has 17 residues. The V segment lost 3 bases and the J segment 1 base; nucleotides outside the gene matches: 9. For the CDR3, the DNA is TGTGCCAGCAGCCACGGGGCGGGACTAGCTTTCCAAGAGACCCAGTACTTC. Translation: CASSHGAGLAFQETQYF.

This clone was detected only once. The V call is TRBV6-1, the J call TRBJ2-2, with 7 bases aligning to TRBD2. Losses at the gene ends were 2 bases for V and 4 bases for J; bases not matched to a gene: 7. This CDR3 spans 16 amino acids. The germline V gene has CDR1 MNHNS and CDR2 SASEGT. This CDR3 is CASSESSGLPTGELFF. CDR3 nucleotide sequence: TGTGCCAGCAGTGAATCTAGCGGCCTGCCCACCGGGGAGCTGTTTTTT.

The chain joins TRBV15 to TRBJ2-3, with D possibly matching TRBD2 (6 bases). Between the trimmed V and J ends, which lost 6 bases and 5 bases, there was a span of 21 bases. Per germline, CDR1 LNHNV and CDR2 YYDKDF (reference sequence). The CDR3 has 16 amino acids. CDR3 DNA: TGTGCCACCAGTCCTGTTAGCGGTTCAAAGGGAGATACGCAGTATTTT. Its translation is CATSPVSGSKGDTQYF.

This clone has only a few counts. The rearrangement links TRBV7-6 to TRBJ1-2; 7 positions agree with TRBD1. Germline V gives CDR1 SGHVS, CDR2 FNYEAQ. This CDR3 spans 13 amino acids. Germline trimming cut 5 bases from V and 2 bases from J; bases unmatched to any gene: 2. CDR3 DNA: TGTGCCAGCAGCACGGACAGGAACTATGGCTACACCTTC. Translation: CASSTDRNYGYTF.

The rearrangement uses TRBV6-5 and TRBJ2-3, with TRBD2 as a possible D gene (6 bases). Germline CDR1 reads MNHEY; CDR2 reads SVGAGI. The CDR3 runs 16 residues. Trimming took 2 bases from V and 5 from J, leaving 17 bases between them. CDR3 DNA sequence: TGTGCCAGCAGTTACAGGGAGGCGGACTTAGGAGATACGCAGTATTTT. This gives the protein CASSYREADLGDTQYF.

The chain couples TRBV6-4 to TRBJ2-7, with 7 bases that match TRBD1. This CDR3 has 15 amino acids. Losses at the gene ends were 5 bases for V and 2 bases for J; bases not matched to a gene: 9. Germline-derived CDR1 and CDR2 are MRHNA and SNTAGT. The CDR3 loop is CASSFPGTAPYEQYF. CDR3 nucleotide sequence: TGTGCCAGCAGTTTCCCTGGGACAGCTCCCTACGAGCAGTACTTC.